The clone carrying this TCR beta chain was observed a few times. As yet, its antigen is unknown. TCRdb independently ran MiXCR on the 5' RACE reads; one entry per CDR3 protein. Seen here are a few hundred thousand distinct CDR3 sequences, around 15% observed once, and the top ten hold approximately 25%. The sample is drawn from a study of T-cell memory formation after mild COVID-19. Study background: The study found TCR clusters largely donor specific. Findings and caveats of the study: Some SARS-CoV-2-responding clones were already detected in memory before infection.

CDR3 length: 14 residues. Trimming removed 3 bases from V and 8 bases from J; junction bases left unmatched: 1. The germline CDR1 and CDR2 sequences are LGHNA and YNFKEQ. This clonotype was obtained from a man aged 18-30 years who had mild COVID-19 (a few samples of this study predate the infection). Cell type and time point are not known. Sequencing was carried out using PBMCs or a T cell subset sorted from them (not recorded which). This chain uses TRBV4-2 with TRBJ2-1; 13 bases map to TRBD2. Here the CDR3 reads CASSHGLAGDEQFF. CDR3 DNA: TGTGCCAGCAGCCATGGACTAGCGGGGGATGAGCAGTTCTTC.